This entry features one TCR beta chain sequence. One end of the junction fails to match germline, which may point to a read error. Participants spanned ages about 18 to 90 years and resided in 24 US areas. Recovered status in Cohort 3 required two negative PCRs, clearance, or symptom resolution. Clones were sequenced by immunoSEQ multiplex PCR, and TCRdb holds only the in-frame ones, with some missing. The table shows about 160,000 clones, with roughly 90% occurring only once. This sample was included in a study of blood T cell repertoires in COVID-19. Background on the study: Sites across the United States, Italy and Spain contributed samples from acute and convalescent COVID-19.

The sample was PBMCs or T cells enriched from blood (not recorded which). The clonotype was recovered from a woman aged 45-65 years who had recovered from COVID-19.

CDR3: CASSERGSPLF. In nucleotides, the CDR3 is TGTGCCAGCAGCGAAAGGGGCAGCCCGCTTTTT. The chain carries TRBV2 and TRBJ1-4, with TRBD1 as a possible D gene (5 bases). Germline CDR1 is SNHLY and CDR2 is FYNNEI. The CDR3 has 11 residues.